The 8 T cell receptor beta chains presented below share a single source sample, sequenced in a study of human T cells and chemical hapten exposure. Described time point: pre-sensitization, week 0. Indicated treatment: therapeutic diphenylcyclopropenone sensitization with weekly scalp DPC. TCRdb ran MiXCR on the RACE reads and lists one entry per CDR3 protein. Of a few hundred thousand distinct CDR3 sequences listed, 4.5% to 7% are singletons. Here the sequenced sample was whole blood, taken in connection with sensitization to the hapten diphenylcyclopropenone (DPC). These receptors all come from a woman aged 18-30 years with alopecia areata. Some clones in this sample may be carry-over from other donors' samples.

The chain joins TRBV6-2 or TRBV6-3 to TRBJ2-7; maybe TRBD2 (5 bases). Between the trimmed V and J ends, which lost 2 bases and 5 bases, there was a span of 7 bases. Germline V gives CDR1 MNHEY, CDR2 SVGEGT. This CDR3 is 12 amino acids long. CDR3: CASSYRGNEQYF. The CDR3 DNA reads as TGTGCCAGCAGTTACCGAGGGAACGAGCAGTACTTC.

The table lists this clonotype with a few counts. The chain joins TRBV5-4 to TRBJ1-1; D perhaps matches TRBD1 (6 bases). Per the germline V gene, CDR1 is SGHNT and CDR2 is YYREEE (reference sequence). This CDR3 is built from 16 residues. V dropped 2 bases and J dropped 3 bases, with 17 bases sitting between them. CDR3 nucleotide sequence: TGTGCCAGCAGCTTACCCTCCTGGGACACTGACACTGAAGCTTTCTTT. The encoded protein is CASSLPSWDTDTEAFF. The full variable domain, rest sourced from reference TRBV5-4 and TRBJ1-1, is ETGVTQSPTHLIKTRGQQVTLRCSSQSGHNTVSWYQQALGQGPQFIFQYYREEENGRGNFPPRFSGLQFPNYSSELNVNALELDDSALYLCASSLPSWDTDTEAFFGQGTRLTVV.

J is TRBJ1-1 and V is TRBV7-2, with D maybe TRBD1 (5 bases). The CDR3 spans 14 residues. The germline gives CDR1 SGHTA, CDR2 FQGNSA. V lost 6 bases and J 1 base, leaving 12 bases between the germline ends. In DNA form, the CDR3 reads TGTGCCAGCAGAATAACAGGAGGGAACACTGAAGCTTTCTTT. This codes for CASRITGGNTEAFF.

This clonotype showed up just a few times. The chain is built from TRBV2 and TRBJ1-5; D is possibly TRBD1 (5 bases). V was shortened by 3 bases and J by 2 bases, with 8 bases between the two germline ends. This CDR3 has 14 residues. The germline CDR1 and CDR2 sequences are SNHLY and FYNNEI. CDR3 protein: CASSDRDGNQPQHF. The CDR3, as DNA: TGTGCCAGCAGTGACAGGGACGGCAATCAGCCCCAGCATTTT.

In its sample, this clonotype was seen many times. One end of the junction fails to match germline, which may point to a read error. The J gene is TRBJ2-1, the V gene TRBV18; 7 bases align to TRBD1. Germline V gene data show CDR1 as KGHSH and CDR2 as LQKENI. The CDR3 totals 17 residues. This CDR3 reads CASSPRHTTTGSGEQFF. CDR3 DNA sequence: TGTGCCAGCTCCCCACGCCACACCACGACAGGGTCTGGGGAGCAGTTCTTC.

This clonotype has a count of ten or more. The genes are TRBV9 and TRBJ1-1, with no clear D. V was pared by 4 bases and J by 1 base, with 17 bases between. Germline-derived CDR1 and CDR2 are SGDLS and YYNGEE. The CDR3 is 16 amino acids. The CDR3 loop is CASSPLVGGSNTEAFF. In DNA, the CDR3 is TGTGCCAGCAGCCCTCTTGTAGGAGGATCGAACACTGAAGCTTTCTTT. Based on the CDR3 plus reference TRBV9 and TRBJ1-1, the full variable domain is DSGVTQTPKHLITATGQRVTLRCSPRSGDLSVYWYQQSLDQGLQFLIQYYNGEERAKGNILERFSAQQFPDLHSELNLSSLELGDSALYFCASSPLVGGSNTEAFFGQGTRLTVV.

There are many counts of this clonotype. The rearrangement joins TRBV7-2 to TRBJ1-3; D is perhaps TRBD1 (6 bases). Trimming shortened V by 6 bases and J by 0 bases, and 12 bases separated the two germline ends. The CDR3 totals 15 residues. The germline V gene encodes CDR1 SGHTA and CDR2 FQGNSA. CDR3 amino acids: CASSYDRSSGNTIYF. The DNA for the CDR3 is TGTGCCAGCAGTTACGACAGGAGCTCTGGAAACACCATATATTTT.

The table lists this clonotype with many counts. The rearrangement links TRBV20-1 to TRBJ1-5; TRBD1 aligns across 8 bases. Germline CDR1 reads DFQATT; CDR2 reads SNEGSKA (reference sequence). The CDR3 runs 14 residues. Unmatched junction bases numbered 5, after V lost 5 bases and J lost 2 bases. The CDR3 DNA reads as TGCAGTGCTCTACTGACAGGGGGCAATCAGCCCCAGCATTTT. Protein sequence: CSALLTGGNQPQHF.